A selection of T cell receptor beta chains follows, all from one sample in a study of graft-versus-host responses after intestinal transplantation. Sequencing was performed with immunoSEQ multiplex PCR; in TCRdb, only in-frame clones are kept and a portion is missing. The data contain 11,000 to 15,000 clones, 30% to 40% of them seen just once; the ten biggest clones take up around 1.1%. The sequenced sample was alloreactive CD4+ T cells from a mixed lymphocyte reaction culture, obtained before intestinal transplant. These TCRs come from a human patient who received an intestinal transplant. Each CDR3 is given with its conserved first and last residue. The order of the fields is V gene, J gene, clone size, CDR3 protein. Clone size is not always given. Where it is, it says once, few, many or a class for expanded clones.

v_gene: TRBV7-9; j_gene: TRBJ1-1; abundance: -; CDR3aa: CASSSGGANTEAFF
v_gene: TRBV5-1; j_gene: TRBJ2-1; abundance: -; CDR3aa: CASRSLSSTGNEQFF
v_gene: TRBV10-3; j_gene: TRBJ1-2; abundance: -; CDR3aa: CAISDLGGTALSWRTF
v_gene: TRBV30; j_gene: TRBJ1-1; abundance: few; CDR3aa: CAGGAGRPEAFF
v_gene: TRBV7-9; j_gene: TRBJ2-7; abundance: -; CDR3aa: CASSLEGGAYEQYF
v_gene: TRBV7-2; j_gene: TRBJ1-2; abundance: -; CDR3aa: CASSLTGVEGYGYTF
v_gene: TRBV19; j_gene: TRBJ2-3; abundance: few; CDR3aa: CASSILGMGGTDTQYF
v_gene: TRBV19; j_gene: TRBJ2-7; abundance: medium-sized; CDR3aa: CASSIGGNYEQYF
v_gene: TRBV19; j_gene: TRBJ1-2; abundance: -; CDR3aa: CASSFGQHGYTF
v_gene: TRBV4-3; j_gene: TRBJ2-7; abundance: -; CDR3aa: CASSQEEQGAYEQYF
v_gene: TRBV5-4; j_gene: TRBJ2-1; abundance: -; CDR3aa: CASSLFSGGLNEQFF
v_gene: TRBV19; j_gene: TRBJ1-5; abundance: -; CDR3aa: CASSALGPSQPQHF
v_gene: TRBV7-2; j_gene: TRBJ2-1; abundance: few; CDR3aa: CASSLFTSGGVGYNEQFF
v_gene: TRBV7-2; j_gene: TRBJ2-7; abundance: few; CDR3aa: CASSLQAGVSSYEQYF
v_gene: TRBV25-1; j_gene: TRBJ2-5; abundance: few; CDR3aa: CASSEYSGTGQETQYF
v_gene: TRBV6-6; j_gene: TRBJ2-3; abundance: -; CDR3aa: CASKGQGFADTQYF
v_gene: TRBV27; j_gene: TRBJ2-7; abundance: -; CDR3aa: CASCRAASREQYF
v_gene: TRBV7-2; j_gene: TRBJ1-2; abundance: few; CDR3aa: CASSFITGQIYGYTF
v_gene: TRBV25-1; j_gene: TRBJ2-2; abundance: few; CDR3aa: CASSEWQGNTGELFF
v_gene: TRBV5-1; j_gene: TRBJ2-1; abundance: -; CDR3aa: CASSLSGGDYNEQFF
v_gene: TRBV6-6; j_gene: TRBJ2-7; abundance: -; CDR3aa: CASSLGTDNYEQYF
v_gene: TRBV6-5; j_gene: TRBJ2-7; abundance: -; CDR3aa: CASSRQQGPYEQYF
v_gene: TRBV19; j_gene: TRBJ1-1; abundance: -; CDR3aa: CASSYVLLNTEAFF
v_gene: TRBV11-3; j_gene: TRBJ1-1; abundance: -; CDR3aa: CASSLAVTGLNTEAFF
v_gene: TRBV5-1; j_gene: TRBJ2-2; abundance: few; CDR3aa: CASSFHGGVNTGELFF
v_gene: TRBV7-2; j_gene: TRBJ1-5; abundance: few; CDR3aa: CASSSTTSGEPQHF
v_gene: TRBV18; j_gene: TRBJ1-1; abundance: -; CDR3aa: CASSPPRGQGDTNTEAFF
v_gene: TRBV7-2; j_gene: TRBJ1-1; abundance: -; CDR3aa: CASSFLTGNTEAFF
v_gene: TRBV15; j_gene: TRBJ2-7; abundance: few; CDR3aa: CATSRRLVVDNSEQYF
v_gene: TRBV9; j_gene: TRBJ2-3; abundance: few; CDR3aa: CASSVEMRTGFTDTQYF
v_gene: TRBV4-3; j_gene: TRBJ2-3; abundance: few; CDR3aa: CASSQDSGYDTQYF
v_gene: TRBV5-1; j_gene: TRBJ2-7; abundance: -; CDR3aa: CASRPAKTGDNHEQYF
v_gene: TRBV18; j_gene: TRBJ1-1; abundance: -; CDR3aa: CASSLFDRDTEAFF
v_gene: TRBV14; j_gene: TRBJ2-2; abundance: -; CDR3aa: CASSHTRYNTGELFF
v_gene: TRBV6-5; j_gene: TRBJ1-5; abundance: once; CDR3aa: CASSPETGHQPQHF
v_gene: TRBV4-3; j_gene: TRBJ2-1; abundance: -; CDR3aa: CASSQDASVYNEQFF
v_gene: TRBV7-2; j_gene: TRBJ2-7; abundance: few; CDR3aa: CASSLGGTAPYEQYF
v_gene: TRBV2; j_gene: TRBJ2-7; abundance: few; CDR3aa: CASSERTGRYEQYF
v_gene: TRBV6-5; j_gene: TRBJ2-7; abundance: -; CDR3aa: CASSAGASGTYEQYF
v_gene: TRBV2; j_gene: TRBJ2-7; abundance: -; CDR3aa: CASSDRIDKWNEQYF
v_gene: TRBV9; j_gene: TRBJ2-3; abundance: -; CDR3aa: CASSVVVAGGPGDTQYF
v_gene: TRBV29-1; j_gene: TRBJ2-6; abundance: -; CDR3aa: CSVRTRLGIQSRANVLTF
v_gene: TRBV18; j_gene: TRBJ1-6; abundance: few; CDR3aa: CASSSGDTYNSPLHF
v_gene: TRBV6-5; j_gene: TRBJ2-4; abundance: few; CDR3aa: CASSYLGTGYIQYF
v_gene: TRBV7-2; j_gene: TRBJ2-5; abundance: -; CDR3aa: CASSLVFSGGPRETQYF
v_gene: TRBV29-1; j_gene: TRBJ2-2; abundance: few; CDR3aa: CSVSRTAGTVNTGELFF
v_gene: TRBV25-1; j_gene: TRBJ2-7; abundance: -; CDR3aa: CASSDDRGPYEQYF
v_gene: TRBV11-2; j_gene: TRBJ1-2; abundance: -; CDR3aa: CASSLVGGAQYTF
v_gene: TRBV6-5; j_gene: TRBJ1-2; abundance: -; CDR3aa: CASIDRGRGYTF
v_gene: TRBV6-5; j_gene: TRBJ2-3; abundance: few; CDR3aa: CASSTPGRGQYF
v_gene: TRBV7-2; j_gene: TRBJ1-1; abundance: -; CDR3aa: CASSPRGESTEAFF
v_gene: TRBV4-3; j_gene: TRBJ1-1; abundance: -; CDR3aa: CASSQAPTGNTEAFF